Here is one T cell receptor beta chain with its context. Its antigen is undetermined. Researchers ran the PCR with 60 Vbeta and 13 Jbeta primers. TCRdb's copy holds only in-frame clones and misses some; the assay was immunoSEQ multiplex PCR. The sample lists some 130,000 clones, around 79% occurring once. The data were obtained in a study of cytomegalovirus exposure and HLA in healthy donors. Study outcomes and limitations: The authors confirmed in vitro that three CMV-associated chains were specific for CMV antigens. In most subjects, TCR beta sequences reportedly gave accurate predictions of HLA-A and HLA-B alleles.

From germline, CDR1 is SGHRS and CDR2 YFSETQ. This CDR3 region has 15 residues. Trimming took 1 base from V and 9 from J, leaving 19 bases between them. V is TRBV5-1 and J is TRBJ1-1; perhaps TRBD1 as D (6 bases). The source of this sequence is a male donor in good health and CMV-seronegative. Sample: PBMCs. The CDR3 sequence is CASSLRASGEAQAFF. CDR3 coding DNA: TGCGCCAGCAGCTTGCGCGCCTCAGGGGAAGCCCAAGCTTTCTTT. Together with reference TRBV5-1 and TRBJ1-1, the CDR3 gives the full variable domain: KAGVTQTPRYLIKTRGQQVTLSCSPISGHRSVSWYQQTPGQGLQFLFEYFSETQRNKGNFPGRFSGRQFSNSRSEMNVSTLELGDSALYLCASSLRASGEAQAFFGQGTRLTVV.